Listed below are T cell receptor beta chains from one sample, sequenced in a study of blood T cell repertoires in COVID-19. Clones were sequenced by immunoSEQ multiplex PCR, and TCRdb holds only the in-frame ones, with some missing. The sample consists of 130,000 to 150,000 clones, roughly 83% of them appearing once. The sequenced material came from peripheral blood. These receptor sequences come from a woman between 70 and 85 years old with COVID-19, enrolled during active disease. CDR3s include the opening cysteine and the closing phenylalanine or tryptophan. A D gene is named only where the DNA matches it firmly. Size values are once, few and many counts, or a class for expanded clones, and some rows have none.

TRBJ2-1,TRBD2,TRBV7-6,NA,TGTGCCAGCAGCTTCCCTACCCGTCAGCGGGGGGGGCCCCATGAGCAGTTCTTC,CASSFPTRQRGGPHEQFF
TRBJ1-2,NA,TRBV2,NA,TGTGCCAGCAGTGATGGCGGGTATGGCTACACCTTC,CASSDGGYGYTF
TRBJ1-6,NA,TRBV25-1,once,TGTGCCAGCCCCCGACGCAGAGGGAAACGCAAGAATTCACCCCTCCACTTT,CASPRRRGKRKNSPLHF
TRBJ2-7,NA,TRBV5-1,once,TGCGCCAGCAGCCCGGAGGGTTACGAGCAGTACTTC,CASSPEGYEQYF
TRBJ2-7,NA,TRBV5-1,NA,TGCGCCAGCAGCTTAGGGAGTACCTACGAGCAGTACTTC,CASSLGSTYEQYF
TRBJ2-1,TRBD2,TRBV7-9,NA,TGTGCCAGCAGCTCAATGACTAGCGGAAGCTCCTACAATGAGCAGTTCTTC,CASSSMTSGSSYNEQFF
TRBJ2-7,TRBD1,TRBV10-3,once,TGTGCCATCAGTATTACAGGGGGCGGAAACTACGAGCAGTACTTC,CAISITGGGNYEQYF
TRBJ1-2,TRBD1,TRBV5-6,few,TGTGCCAGCAGCTTGGTTCCAAGACAGGGGGCGGATGTACTCTATGGCTACACCTTC,CASSLVPRQGADVLYGYTF
TRBJ1-2,TRBD1,TRBV19,NA,TGTGCCAGTACCGCTCAGCCGGGACAGGGGGCTATGGTGGATGGCTACACCTTC,CASTAQPGQGAMVDGYTF
TRBJ1-2,NA,TRBV14,once,TGTGCCAGCACCTACAGGGTTACGGATGGCTACACCTTC,CASTYRVTDGYTF
TRBJ2-5,TRBD1,TRBV4-3,few,TGCGCCAGCAGCCAGGACAGGGGGCGAGGGGAGACCCAGTACTTC,CASSQDRGRGETQYF
TRBJ1-6,TRBD1,TRBV2,NA,TGTGCCAGCACAAGAGACAGGGGGCGAGGATGGCCCCTCCACTTT,CASTRDRGRGWPLHF
TRBJ2-7,NA,TRBV5-4,NA,TGTGCCAGCAGAGACTGGACAGTCCCCTCCTACGAGCAGTACTTC,CASRDWTVPSYEQYF
TRBJ1-1,TRBD1,TRBV5-6,NA,TGTGCCAGCAGCACCCAACACAGGGGGAATATGAACACTGAAGCTTTCTTT,CASSTQHRGNMNTEAFF
TRBJ1-5,NA,TRBV24-1,NA,TGTGCCACCAGTGATACTACTAGGACAGCCCTTGGGGGCAATCAGCCCCAGCATTTT,CATSDTTRTALGGNQPQHF
TRBJ2-2,TRBD2,TRBV7-2,NA,TGTGCCAGCAGCGAGGGACTAGCGGGGAACGGGGAGCTGTTTTTT,CASSEGLAGNGELFF
TRBJ2-1,TRBD1,TRBV24-1,NA,TGTGCCACCAGTGGGATCCGGACAGGGAGCGGCAATGAGCAGTTCTTC,CATSGIRTGSGNEQFF
TRBJ1-5,NA,TRBV27,few,TGTGCCAGCAGTTTATTTCCGCCCCGGGACTCAGGAGCATATAGCAATCAGCCCCAGCATTTT,CASSLFPPRDSGAYSNQPQHF
TRBJ1-2,NA,TRBV7-8,NA,TGTGCCAGCAGCTTGCAGGGGAAGGATGGCTACACCTTC,CASSLQGKDGYTF
TRBJ1-1,NA,TRBV10-3,NA,TGTGCCATCAGTGAGACGAACAGGGTCCCTGAAGCTTTCTTT,CAISETNRVPEAFF
TRBJ1-2,TRBD1,TRBV18,NA,TGTGCCAGCTCACCACTGGACAGGGAGGGCACCTTC,CASSPLDREGTF
TRBJ1-2,TRBD1,TRBV27,few,TGTGCCAGCAGGAGGGACAGGTTATATGGCTACACCTTC,CASRRDRLYGYTF
TRBJ1-5,NA,TRBV27,NA,TGTGCCAGCTCACCTTGGGGGGATCAGCCCCAGCATTTT,CASSPWGDQPQHF
TRBJ1-5,TRBD1,TRBV28,NA,TGTGCCAGCAGTCGACAGGGCAGCAATCAGCCCCAGCATTTT,CASSRQGSNQPQHF
TRBJ1-2,NA,TRBV9,NA,TGTGCCAGCAGCGTAGCCGAGTCCAGGGACTATGGCTACACCTTC,CASSVAESRDYGYTF
TRBJ1-2,TRBD1,TRBV30,NA,TGTGCCTGGAGTGGGGGGACAGGGCCGGGCTATGGCTACACCTTC,CAWSGGTGPGYGYTF
TRBJ1-2,NA,TRBV4-1,NA,TGCGCCAGCAGCCAAGATCCGTTTCCCGACTATGGCTACACCTTC,CASSQDPFPDYGYTF
TRBJ1-6,NA,TRBV7-9,NA,TGTGCCAGCAGCTTATTGGCAGGGGACAATTCACCCCTCCACTTT,CASSLLAGDNSPLHF
TRBJ1-1,NA,TRBV9,NA,TGTGCCAGCAGCGTTCGTACAGACATGAACACTGAAGCTTTCTTT,CASSVRTDMNTEAFF
TRBJ1-6,NA,TRBV19,NA,TGTGCCAGTAGTATCCGAGGGTGGAATTCACCCCTCCACTTT,CASSIRGWNSPLHF
TRBJ2-1,TRBD1,TRBV4-1,once,TGCGCCAGCAGCCAAGATAGACAGGGGGGCCCTGAGCAGTTCTTC,CASSQDRQGGPEQFF
TRBJ2-7,TRBD1,TRBV12-3/TRBV12-4,once,TGTGCCAGCAGTTGGACAGGGTTCTACGAGCAGTACTTC,CASSWTGFYEQYF
TRBJ1-6,TRBD1,TRBV19,NA,TGTGCCAGTGGACCGGGGACAGGCCCTTCACCCCTCCACTTT,CASGPGTGPSPLHF
TRBJ2-1,NA,TRBV7-2,NA,TGTGCCAGCAGCTTAGCGCTTACTCAACGGGATGAGCAGTTCTTC,CASSLALTQRDEQFF
TRBJ1-5,TRBD1,TRBV18,NA,TGTGCCAGCTCAACAACGGGACAGTCATATCAGCCCCAGCATTTT,CASSTTGQSYQPQHF
TRBJ1-2,NA,TRBV19,few,TGTGCCAGTAGTATGGGAAGACAGTATGGCTACACCTTC,CASSMGRQYGYTF
TRBJ2-3,NA,TRBV28,NA,TGTGCCAGCTCGTTCACCGGGACTGGGAGCACAGATACGCAGTATTTT,CASSFTGTGSTDTQYF
TRBJ1-1,TRBD1,TRBV28,many,TGTGCCAGCAGTTCTTCTGGGGGGACAGCCGAAGCTTTCTTT,CASSSSGGTAEAFF
TRBJ1-6,TRBD1,TRBV28,NA,TGTGCCAGCAGTTCCGGACAGGGGACTTCACCCCTCCACTTT,CASSSGQGTSPLHF
TRBJ1-5,NA,TRBV28,NA,TGTGCCAGCAGACGAATCCGGGACTCCCCTCTTTATCAGCCCCAGCATTTT,CASRRIRDSPLYQPQHF
TRBJ1-1,NA,TRBV6-5,NA,TGTGCCAGCACCTCTCAAGGGGGCACTGAAGCTTTCTTT,CASTSQGGTEAFF
TRBJ1-2,NA,TRBV6-5,NA,TGTGCCAGCAGTTTCCGGGACTATGGCTACACCTTC,CASSFRDYGYTF
TRBJ1-3,TRBD1,TRBV6-1,NA,TGTGCCAGCAGCCGACAGGGATCGGGTGGAAACACCATATATTTT,CASSRQGSGGNTIYF
TRBJ2-7,TRBD1,TRBV5-1,few,TGCGCCTCCTCCCCCGGGGACAGCTACGAGCAGTACTTC,CASSPGDSYEQYF
TRBJ1-4,NA,TRBV7-8,NA,TGTGCCAGCAGCTTAGGAACAGGGAGTGAAAAACTGTTTTTT,CASSLGTGSEKLFF
TRBJ2-3,NA,TRBV3-1/TRBV3-2,NA,TGTGCCAGCAGCGTTTCCGGGACTTTCCCCCTTCGATCGCAGTATTTT,CASSVSGTFPLRSQYF
TRBJ1-6,TRBD1,TRBV7-2,once,TGTGCCAGCAGCTTAGGACAGGGGGCGCTTGGTTCACCCCTCCACTTT,CASSLGQGALGSPLHF